A selection of T cell receptor beta chains follows, all from one sample in a study of T cells expressing NK-cell markers. With the 5' RACE reads reprocessed, TCRdb shows one record per CDR3 protein and no DNA. Its clone listing holds some 410,000 distinct CDR3 sequences. The sample was blood T cells: a sorted CD56 or NKG2C T cell subset, CD4+ or CD8+ T cells, or bulk PBMC T cells (not recorded which). The origin of the receptors is a woman aged 18-70 years in good health. CDR3s include the opening cysteine and the closing phenylalanine or tryptophan.

v_call	j_call	cdr3_aa
TRBV7-2	TRBJ1-2	CALKGGYGYTF
TRBV29-1	TRBJ2-2	CSGTTANTGELFF
TRBV4-3	TRBJ1-2	CASSQITGGADGYTF
TRBV18	TRBJ2-7	CASSPPSGTFYEQYF
TRBV2	TRBJ2-4	CASEPPGLGGSGAKNIQYF
TRBV20-1	TRBJ2-1	CSAAGRGSGGYNEQFF
TRBV7-2	TRBJ2-1	CASSLDKRTNNEQFF
TRBV12-3/TRBV12-4	TRBJ1-5	CASSWAGSNQPQHF
TRBV6-2/TRBV6-3	TRBJ2-3	CASRAPGLAVTQYF
TRBV20-1	TRBJ1-5	CSAEDTNNQPQHF
TRBV18	TRBJ1-2	CASSRAGSELCTF
TRBV20-1	TRBJ2-5	CSAELAGGKETQYF
TRBV12-3/TRBV12-4	TRBJ2-3	CASRRTTGTDTQYF
TRBV5-1	TRBJ2-4	CASSFGLGDIQYF
TRBV5-5	TRBJ2-3	CASSLDPSTDTQYF
TRBV4-3	TRBJ1-2	CASSPEGSVTPSYGYTF
TRBV6-2/TRBV6-3	TRBJ2-1	CAISDTGLNEQFF
TRBV12-3/TRBV12-4	TRBJ2-3	CASNPLAGVSDTQYF
TRBV7-8	TRBJ2-5	CASSLGGSGGAETQYF
TRBV12-3/TRBV12-4	TRBJ2-3	CASTGQSTDTQYF
TRBV20-1	TRBJ1-5	CSARGQGIRNGQPQHF
TRBV7-2	TRBJ2-2	CASSVQALGNTGELFF
TRBV12-3/TRBV12-4	TRBJ2-7	CASSLEAGAHSYEQYF
TRBV12-3/TRBV12-4	TRBJ1-1	CASSGTGHAEAFF
TRBV12-3/TRBV12-4	TRBJ1-1	CASRKTGGDRTEAFF
TRBV20-1	TRBJ1-5	CSANRLGGNQPQHF
TRBV7-6	TRBJ2-2	CASSLNSNTGELFF
TRBV10-3	TRBJ2-7	CAISEEGTGSYEQYF
TRBV20-1	TRBJ2-1	CSARRAGRTYNEQFF
TRBV4-3	TRBJ1-1	CTSSTRTGGVNTEAFF
TRBV20-1	TRBJ2-7	CSATTLGQSPLEQYF
TRBV3-1	TRBJ2-1	CASSPNPGSEQFF
TRBV5-1	TRBJ1-1	CASSLAIGTMNTEAFF
TRBV3-1	TRBJ1-2	CASSQDTPATGTDGYTF
TRBV7-9	TRBJ2-2	CASSLGYETGELFF
TRBV10-1	TRBJ2-5	CASSESSRETQYF
TRBV19	TRBJ2-1	CASSIANEQFF
TRBV13	TRBJ2-5	CASSLIGGTTQTQYF
TRBV25-1	TRBJ2-7	CASSELGTTYEQYF
TRBV6-5	TRBJ2-1	CASSYAGTSGFGSYNEQFF
TRBV12-3/TRBV12-4	TRBJ1-3	CASSFALTGRNTIYF
TRBV7-9	TRBJ2-1	CASSTTSGNYNERFF
TRBV19	TRBJ2-2	CASTKGAGELFF
TRBV5-6	TRBJ2-7	CASSLLAMYYEQYF
TRBV5-6	TRBJ1-2	CASSSNRVYTF
TRBV12-3/TRBV12-4	TRBJ2-1	CASKPTGAIGNEQFF
TRBV7-2	TRBJ1-1	CASTLRSGGGTEAFF
TRBV7-2	TRBJ2-5	CASSRDLEETQYF
TRBV3-1	TRBJ2-3	CASTAGSGDTDTQYF
TRBV6-1	TRBJ1-1	CASRPKGAGGDTEAFF
TRBV6-1	TRBJ2-7	CASRGTGPYEQYF
TRBV11-2	TRBJ1-1	CASSAGGYGEAFF